This paragraph reports one T cell receptor (beta chain). Antigen unknown. The data belong to a study of cytomegalovirus exposure and HLA in healthy donors. Whole-study results and caveats: Differences between HLA loci emerged in a later analysis of TCR association rates, with DRB1 most and HLA-C fewest. The study labeled fewer than 200 TCR beta chains cytomegalovirus-associated.

Researchers ran the PCR with 60 Vbeta and 13 Jbeta primers. Method: immunoSEQ multiplex PCR; TCRdb's copy keeps in-frame clones and lacks some. In the table there are about 93,000 clones, roughly 79% of which are singletons. The clonotype originates from a man aged 25-45 years in good health and CMV-seronegative. The source material was PBMCs.

The CDR3 reads CAISEGQYYGYTF. In DNA, the CDR3 is TGTGCCATCAGTGAAGGACAGTACTATGGCTACACCTTC. This chain joins TRBV10-3 and TRBJ1-2, with TRBD1 as a possible D gene (6 bases). Germline CDR1 and CDR2: ENHRY and SYGVKD. The CDR3 has 13 amino acids. V lost 3 bases, J lost 3 bases, and 8 bases lay in between.